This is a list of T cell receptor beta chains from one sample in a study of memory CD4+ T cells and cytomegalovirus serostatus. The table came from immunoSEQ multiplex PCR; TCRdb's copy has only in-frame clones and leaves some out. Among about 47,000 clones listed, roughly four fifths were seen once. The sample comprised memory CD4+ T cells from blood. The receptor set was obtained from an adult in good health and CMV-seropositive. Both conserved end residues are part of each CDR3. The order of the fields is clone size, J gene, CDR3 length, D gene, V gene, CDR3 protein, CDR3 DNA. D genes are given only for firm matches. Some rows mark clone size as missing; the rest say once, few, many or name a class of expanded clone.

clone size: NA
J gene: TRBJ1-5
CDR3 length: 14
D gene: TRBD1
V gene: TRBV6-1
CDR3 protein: CASSESGGGQPQHF
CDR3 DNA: TGTGCCAGCAGTGAATCAGGGGGCGGCCAGCCCCAGCATTTT

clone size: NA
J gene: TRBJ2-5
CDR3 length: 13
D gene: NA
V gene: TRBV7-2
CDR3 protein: CASSLVTEETQYF
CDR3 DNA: TGTGCCAGCAGCTTAGTAACCGAAGAGACCCAGTACTTC

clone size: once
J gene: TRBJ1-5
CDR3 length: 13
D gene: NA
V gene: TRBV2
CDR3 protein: CASRSGTGEPQHF
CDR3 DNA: TGTGCCAGCAGATCGGGAACTGGGGAGCCCCAGCATTTT

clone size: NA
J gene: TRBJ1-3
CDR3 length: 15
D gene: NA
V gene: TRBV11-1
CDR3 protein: CASSSGFGSGNTIYF
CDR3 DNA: TGTGCCAGCAGCTCCGGCTTCGGCTCTGGAAACACCATATATTTT

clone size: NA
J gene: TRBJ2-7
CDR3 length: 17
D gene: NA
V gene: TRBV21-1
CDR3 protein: CASSKFAQTGESYEQYF
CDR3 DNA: TGTGCCAGCAGCAAATTTGCACAGACCGGAGAATCCTACGAGCAGTACTTC

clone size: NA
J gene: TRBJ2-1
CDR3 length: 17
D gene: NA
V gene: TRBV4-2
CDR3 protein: CASSQDLAGSSYNEQFF
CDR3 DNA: TGTGCCAGCAGCCAAGATCTGGCGGGGAGCTCCTACAATGAGCAGTTCTTC

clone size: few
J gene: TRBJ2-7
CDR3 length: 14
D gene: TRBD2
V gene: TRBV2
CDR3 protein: CASKLAGGFYEQYF
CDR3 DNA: TGTGCCAGCAAATTAGCGGGGGGATTCTACGAGCAGTACTTC

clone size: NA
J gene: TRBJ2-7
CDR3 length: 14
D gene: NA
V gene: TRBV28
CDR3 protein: CASSLGRGDHEQYF
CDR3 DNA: TGTGCCAGCAGTTTAGGCAGGGGGGACCACGAGCAGTACTTC

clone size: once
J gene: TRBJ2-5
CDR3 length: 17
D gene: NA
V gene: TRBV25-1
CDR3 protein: CASSDVVRLTRRETQYF
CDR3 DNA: TGTGCCAGCAGTGACGTGGTTCGACTGACCAGGAGAGAGACCCAGTACTTC

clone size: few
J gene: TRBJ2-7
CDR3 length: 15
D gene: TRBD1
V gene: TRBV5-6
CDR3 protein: CASSLDTGTGAEQYF
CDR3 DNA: TGTGCCAGCAGCTTGGATACCGGGACAGGGGCCGAGCAGTACTTC

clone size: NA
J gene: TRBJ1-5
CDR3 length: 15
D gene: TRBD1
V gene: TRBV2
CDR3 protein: CASSARTGTSQPQHF
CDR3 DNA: TGTGCCAGCAGTGCTCGGACAGGGACAAGCCAGCCCCAGCATTTT

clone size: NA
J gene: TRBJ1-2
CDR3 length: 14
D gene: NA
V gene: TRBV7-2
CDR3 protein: CASSLGSGFGGYTF
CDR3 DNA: TGTGCCAGCAGCTTAGGGTCAGGATTTGGGGGCTACACCTTC

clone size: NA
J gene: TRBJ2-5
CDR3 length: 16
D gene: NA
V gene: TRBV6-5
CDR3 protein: CASSYVAASLSETQYF
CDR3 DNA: TGTGCCAGCAGTTACGTAGCGGCCAGTCTTTCAGAGACCCAGTACTTC

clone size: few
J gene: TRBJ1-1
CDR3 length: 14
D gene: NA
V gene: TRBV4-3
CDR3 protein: CASSPLGVNTEAFF
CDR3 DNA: TGCGCCAGCAGCCCCCTTGGGGTAAACACTGAAGCTTTCTTT

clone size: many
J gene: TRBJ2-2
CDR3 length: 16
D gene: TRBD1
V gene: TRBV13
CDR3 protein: CASSSYRQGDTGELFF
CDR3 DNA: TGTGCCAGCAGCTCCTACCGACAGGGGGACACCGGGGAGCTGTTTTTT

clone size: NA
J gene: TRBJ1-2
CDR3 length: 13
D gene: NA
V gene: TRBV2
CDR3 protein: CASSGQLVDGYTF
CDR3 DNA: TGTGCCAGCAGTGGACAGCTGGTGGATGGCTACACCTTC

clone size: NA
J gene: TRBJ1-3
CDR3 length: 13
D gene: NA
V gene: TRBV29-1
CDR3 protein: CSGASGSGNTIYF
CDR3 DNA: TGCAGCGGCGCCTCAGGGTCTGGAAACACCATATATTTT

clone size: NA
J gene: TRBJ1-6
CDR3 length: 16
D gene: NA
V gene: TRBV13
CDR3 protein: CASSFESSSYNSPLHF
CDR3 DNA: TGTGCCAGCAGCTTTGAGTCTAGCTCCTATAATTCACCCCTCCACTTT

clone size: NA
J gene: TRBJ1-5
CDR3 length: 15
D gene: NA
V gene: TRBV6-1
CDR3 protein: CASSEYYFLTQPQHF
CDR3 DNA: TGTGCCAGCAGTGAATATTATTTTCTGACCCAGCCCCAGCATTTT

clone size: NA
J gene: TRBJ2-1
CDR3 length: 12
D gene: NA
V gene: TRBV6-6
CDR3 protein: CASRRDSNEQFF
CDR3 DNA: TGTGCCAGCAGAAGAGACAGTAATGAGCAGTTCTTC

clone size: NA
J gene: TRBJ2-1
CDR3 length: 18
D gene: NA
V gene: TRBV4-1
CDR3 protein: CASSQGHLRGVAYNEQFF
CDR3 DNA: TGCGCCAGCAGCCAAGGTCACCTTAGGGGGGTTGCCTACAATGAGCAGTTCTTC

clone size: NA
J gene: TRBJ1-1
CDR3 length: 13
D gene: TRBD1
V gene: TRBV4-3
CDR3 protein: CASSQTQQGGAFF
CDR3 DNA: TGCGCCAGCAGCCAAACACAACAGGGGGGCGCTTTCTTT

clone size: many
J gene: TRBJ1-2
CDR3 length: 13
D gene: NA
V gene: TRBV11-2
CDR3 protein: CASSSTRTYGYTF
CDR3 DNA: TGTGCCAGCAGCTCGACAAGGACTTATGGCTACACCTTC

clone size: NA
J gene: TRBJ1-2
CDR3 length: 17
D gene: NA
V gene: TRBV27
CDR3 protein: CASSFSLWRGEGYGYTF
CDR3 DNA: TGTGCCAGCAGTTTCTCCCTGTGGAGGGGGGAGGGCTATGGCTACACCTTC

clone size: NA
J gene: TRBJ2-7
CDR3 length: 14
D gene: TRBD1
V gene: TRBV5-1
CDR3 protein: CASSSGQGPLEQYF
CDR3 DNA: TGCGCCAGCAGCTCTGGACAGGGCCCCCTCGAGCAGTACTTC

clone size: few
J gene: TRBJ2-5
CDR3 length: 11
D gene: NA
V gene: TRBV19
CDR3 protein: CASRLQETQYF
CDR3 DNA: TGTGCCAGTAGACTCCAAGAGACCCAGTACTTC

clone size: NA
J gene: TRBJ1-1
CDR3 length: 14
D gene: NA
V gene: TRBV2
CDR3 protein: CASRLTQVNTEAFF
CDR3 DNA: TGTGCCAGCAGACTCACCCAGGTAAACACTGAAGCTTTCTTT

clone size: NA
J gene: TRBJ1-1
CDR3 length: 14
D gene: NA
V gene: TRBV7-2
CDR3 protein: CASSLVGEDTEAFF
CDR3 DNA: TGTGCCAGCAGCTTGGTCGGGGAGGACACTGAAGCTTTCTTT

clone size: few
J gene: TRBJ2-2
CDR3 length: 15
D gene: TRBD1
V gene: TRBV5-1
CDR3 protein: CASSLSQGDTGELFF
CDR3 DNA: TGCGCCAGCAGCTTGTCGCAGGGGGACACCGGGGAGCTGTTTTTT

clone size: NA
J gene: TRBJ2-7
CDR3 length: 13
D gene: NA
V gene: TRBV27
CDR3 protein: CASRPAPDYEQYF
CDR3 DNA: TGTGCCAGCAGACCGGCCCCCGACTACGAGCAGTACTTC

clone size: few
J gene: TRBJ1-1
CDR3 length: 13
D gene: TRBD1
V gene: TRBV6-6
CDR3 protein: CASSYTGGTEAFF
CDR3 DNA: TGTGCCAGCAGTTACACAGGGGGGACTGAAGCTTTCTTT

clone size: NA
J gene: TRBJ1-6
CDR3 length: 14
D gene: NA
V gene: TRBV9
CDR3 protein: CASSVVPGDSPLHF
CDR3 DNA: TGTGCCAGCAGCGTAGTCCCAGGGGATTCACCCCTCCACTTT

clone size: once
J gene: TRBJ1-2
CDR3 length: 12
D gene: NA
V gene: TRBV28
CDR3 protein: CASSTYREGYTF
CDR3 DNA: TGTGCCAGCAGCACCTACAGGGAGGGCTACACCTTC

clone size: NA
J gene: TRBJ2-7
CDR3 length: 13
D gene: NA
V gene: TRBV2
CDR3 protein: CASSVWAGAEQYF
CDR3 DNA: TGTGCCAGCAGTGTATGGGCAGGAGCCGAGCAGTACTTC

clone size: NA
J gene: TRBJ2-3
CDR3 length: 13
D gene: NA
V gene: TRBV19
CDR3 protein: CASSIGGTDTQYF
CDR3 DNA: TGTGCCAGTAGTATCGGGGGCACAGATACGCAGTATTTT

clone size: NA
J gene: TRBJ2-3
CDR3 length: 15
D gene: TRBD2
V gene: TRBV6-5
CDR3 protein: CASSLAGGQADTQYF
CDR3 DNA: TGTGCCAGCAGTCTAGCGGGGGGGCAAGCAGATACGCAGTATTTT

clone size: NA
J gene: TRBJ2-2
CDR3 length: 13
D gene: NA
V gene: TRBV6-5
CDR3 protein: CASRTGPTGELFF
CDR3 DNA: TGTGCCAGCAGAACAGGTCCCACCGGGGAGCTGTTTTTT

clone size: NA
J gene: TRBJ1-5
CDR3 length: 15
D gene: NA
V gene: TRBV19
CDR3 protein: CASSMERGSNQPQHF
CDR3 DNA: TGTGCCAGTAGTATGGAGCGAGGGAGCAATCAGCCCCAGCATTTT

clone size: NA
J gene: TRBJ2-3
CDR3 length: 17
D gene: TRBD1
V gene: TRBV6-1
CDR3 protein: CASSDRDRAESTDTQYF
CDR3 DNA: TGTGCCAGCAGTGACCGGGACAGGGCCGAAAGCACAGATACGCAGTATTTT

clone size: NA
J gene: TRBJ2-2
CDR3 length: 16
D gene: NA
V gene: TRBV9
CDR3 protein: CASSVGRFTNTGELFF
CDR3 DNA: TGTGCCAGCAGCGTGGGCAGGTTCACAAACACCGGGGAGCTGTTTTTT

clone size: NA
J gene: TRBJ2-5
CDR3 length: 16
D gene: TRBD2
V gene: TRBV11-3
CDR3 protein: CASSLGTSGERETQYF
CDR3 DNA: TGTGCCAGCAGCCTGGGGACTAGCGGGGAGCGGGAGACCCAGTACTTC

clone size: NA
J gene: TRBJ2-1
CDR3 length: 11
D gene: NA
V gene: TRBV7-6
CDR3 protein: CASSHDGAEVF
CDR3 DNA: TGTGCCAGCAGCCACGACGGAGCCGAGGTCTTC

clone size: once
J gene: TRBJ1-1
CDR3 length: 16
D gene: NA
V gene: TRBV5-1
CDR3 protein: CASSPSPQGVNTEAFF
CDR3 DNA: TGCGCCAGCAGCCCTAGTCCTCAGGGTGTGAACACTGAAGCTTTCTTT

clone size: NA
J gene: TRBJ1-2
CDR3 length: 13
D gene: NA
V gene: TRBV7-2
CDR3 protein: CASSSPIGYGYTF
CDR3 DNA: TGTGCCAGCAGCTCCCCCATAGGGTACGGCTACACCTTC

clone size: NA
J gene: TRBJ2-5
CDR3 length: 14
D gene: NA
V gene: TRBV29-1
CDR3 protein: CSVRREPYQETQYF
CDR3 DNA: TGCAGCGTTAGGAGGGAACCGTACCAAGAGACCCAGTACTTC